Below are 24 T cell receptor beta chains sequenced from a single sample in a study of blood T cell repertoires in COVID-19. Assay: immunoSEQ multiplex PCR; the TCRdb copy retains only in-frame clones and omits some. The repertoire includes about 150,000 clones, about 80% of them detected once, and roughly 10% sits in the top ten. The sample was peripheral blood. The origin of the receptors is a man in his 70s with active or convalescent COVID-19.

This clone was seen only once. The chain uses TRBV9 and TRBJ2-7; the match to TRBD1 covers 7 bases. The J segment lost 4 bases and the V segment lost 3 bases, leaving 4 bases of the junction unmatched. Germline V gene lookup returns CDR1 SGDLS and CDR2 YYNGEE. The CDR3 is 13 amino acids. The CDR3 region is CASSGRQGYEQYF. The CDR3 coding sequence is TGTGCCAGCAGCGGACGACAGGGATACGAGCAGTACTTC.

V gene TRBV19 combines with J gene TRBJ1-1, with D unresolved. The CDR3 is 15 amino acids. V gave up 0 bases and J gave up 1 base, with 9 bases separating them. The germline V gene has CDR1 LNHDA and CDR2 SQIVND (reference sequence). CDR3 nucleotides: TGTGCCAGTAGTATAGAAAGAGGGAAGAACACTGAAGCTTTCTTT. It is translated as CASSIERGKNTEAFF.

The chain is built from TRBV25-1 and TRBJ2-7; tentative D call: TRBD1 (6 bases). The CDR3 sequence is 13 residues long. Germline CDR1 reads MGHDK; CDR2 reads SYGVNS. Trimming removed 5 bases from V and 6 bases from J, with 14 bases in between. This CDR3 is CASSKGTSREQYF. Here the CDR3 DNA reads TGTGCCAGCAGTAAAGGGACATCACGCGAGCAGTACTTC.

In this sample, this clone turned up once. V usage is TRBV11-2 and J usage is TRBJ1-1, with D maybe TRBD1 (6 bases). This CDR3 has 15 amino acids. The germline V gene encodes CDR1 SGHAT and CDR2 FQNNGV. Trimming shortened V by 1 base and J by 4 bases, and 13 bases separated the two germline ends. CDR3 region: CASSLVGGLTTEAFF. CDR3 sequence (DNA): TGTGCCAGCAGCTTAGTGGGGGGGCTAACCACTGAAGCTTTCTTT.

The V call is TRBV6-5, the J call TRBJ1-2; the match to TRBD1 covers 7 bases. V lost 5 bases to trimming and J lost 4 bases; unmatched junction nucleotides: 7. The germline V gene has CDR1 MNHEY and CDR2 SVGAGI. CDR3 length: 14 amino acids. DNA of the CDR3: TGTGCCAGCAGTACAATACAGGGGTCCTATGGCTACACCTTC. As protein: CASSTIQGSYGYTF.

V gene TRBV30 combines with J gene TRBJ2-1, with 11 bases matching TRBD1. V gave up 5 bases and J gave up 6 bases; unmatched junction bases: 3. Germline CDR1 and CDR2: GTSNPN and SVGIG (reference sequence). The length of the CDR3 is 13 residues. This CDR3 reads CAWGGQGGNEQFF. As DNA, the CDR3 is TGTGCCTGGGGGGGACAGGGGGGCAATGAGCAGTTCTTC.

The chain couples TRBV27 to TRBJ1-5; D is undetermined. This CDR3 comprises 12 residues. Germline assignment: CDR1 MNHEY and CDR2 SMNVEV (reference sequence). Trimming cost V 4 bases and J 3 bases, with 4 bases left between them. The CDR3 is CASSSPNQPQHF. CDR3 DNA sequence: TGTGCCAGCAGTTCTCCCAATCAGCCCCAGCATTTT.

The chain recombines TRBV18 with TRBJ1-1; 9 bases fit TRBD1. After removal of 6 bases from V and 5 bases from J, the junction contained 7 bases not matched to a gene. Germline values: CDR1 KGHSH, CDR2 LQKENI. This CDR3 region has 14 residues. The CDR3, as DNA: TGTGCCAGCTCTCAAGGACAGGGGAAAACTGAAGCTTTCTTT. Its protein product is CASSQGQGKTEAFF.

V gene TRBV6-5 combines with J gene TRBJ2-3; 11 nucleotides align to TRBD2. Germline V gene sequence: CDR1 MNHEY, CDR2 SVGAGI. The CDR3 contains 16 residues. Trimming removed 2 bases from V and 4 bases from J; junction bases left unmatched: 5. CDR3 DNA sequence: TGTGCCAGCAGTTACGGCCTAGCGGGAGGTGCAGATACGCAGTATTTT. It specifies CASSYGLAGGADTQYF.

On this clone: At the DNA level, this CDR3 is encoded by other sequences in the same sample as well. V and J are TRBV28 and TRBJ1-5, with D unclear. V shed 5 bases and J shed 4 bases, with 3 bases lying between them. Per the germline V gene, CDR1 is MDHEN and CDR2 is SYDVKM. This CDR3 region has 11 residues. CDR3 protein: CASSTNQPQHF. The CDR3 bases are TGTGCCAGCAGTACAAATCAGCCCCAGCATTTT. The full variable domain, with the rest looked up from reference TRBV28 and TRBJ1-5, is DVKVTQSSRYLVKRTGEKVFLECVQDMDHENMFWYRQDPGLGLRLIYFSYDVKMKEKGDIPEGYSVSREKKERFSLILESASTNQTSMYLCASSTNQPQHFGDGTRLSIL.

The table lists this clone with a count of one. This rearrangement joins TRBV3-1 (or the pseudogene TRBV3-2) to TRBJ1-3; a possible D gene is TRBD1 (6 bases). This CDR3 spans 15 amino acids. The ends were cut back, 3 bases at V and 0 bases at J, with 9 bases in the middle. The germline V gene encodes CDR1 LGHDT and CDR2 YNNKEL (reference sequence). The DNA of the CDR3 is TGTGCCAGCAGCCACACAGGGATCTCTGGAAACACCATATATTTT. Amino acid sequence: CASSHTGISGNTIYF.

The chain is built from TRBV28 and TRBJ2-5, with 8 bases lining up with TRBD2. This CDR3 has 16 amino acids. J gave up 0 bases and V 5 bases, and 8 bases lay outside the gene matches. CDR1 and CDR2 (germline): MDHEN, SYDVKM. The CDR3 loop reads CASSPLGAGDQETQYF. CDR3 sequence (DNA): TGTGCCAGCAGTCCCCTAGGAGCGGGAGACCAAGAGACCCAGTACTTC.

V gene TRBV7-2 combines with J gene TRBJ1-2; D may be TRBD1 (5 bases). Germline assignment: CDR1 SGHTA and CDR2 FQGNSA. The CDR3 totals 16 residues. Trimming left V 1 base short and J 0 bases short, with 12 bases between. The CDR3 spells CASSLGGQTSNYGYTF. The CDR3 DNA reads TGTGCCAGCAGCTTAGGTGGACAAACCTCTAACTATGGCTACACCTTC.

CDR3 amino acids: CASSVDLAGGYNEQFF. CDR3 sequence (DNA): TGTGCCAGCAGCGTCGATCTAGCGGGGGGTTACAATGAGCAGTTCTTC. The chain joins TRBV9 to TRBJ2-1; TRBD2 matches 11 bases. The CDR3 contains 16 residues. Germline V gene data show CDR1 as SGDLS and CDR2 as YYNGEE. V shed 2 bases, J shed 4 bases, and the junction held 5 bases outside the gene matches.

CDR3 amino acids: CASSHVGQGALDTQYF. The CDR3 DNA is TGCGCCAGCAGCCATGTTGGACAGGGGGCTTTGGATACGCAGTATTTT. The chain joins TRBV4-3 to TRBJ2-3; 11 bases align to TRBD1. V was clipped by 3 bases and J by 6 bases; unmatched bases: 8. The CDR3 loop spans 16 amino acids. Per germline, CDR1 LGHNA and CDR2 YSLEER.

This clone came up once. The V call is TRBV5-1, the J call TRBJ2-5, with 7 bases matching TRBD1. The junction had 6 bases not matched to a gene; V was cut back by 0 bases and J by 4 bases. This CDR3 comprises 15 residues. Germline CDR1 and CDR2: SGHRS and YFSETQ. In nucleotides, the CDR3 is TGCGCCAGCAGCTTGGGGGCAGGGGGAAGAGAGACCCAGTACTTC. This encodes CASSLGAGGRETQYF.

V gene TRBV5-1 combines with J gene TRBJ1-2; weak D call: TRBD1 (5 bases). This CDR3 region has 13 residues. V was shortened by 2 bases and J by 1 base, with 6 bases between the two germline ends. Germline CDR1 reads SGHRS; CDR2 reads YFSETQ. This CDR3 is CASSLDSNYGYTF. In nucleotides, the CDR3 is TGCGCCAGCAGCTTAGACAGTAACTATGGCTACACCTTC.

This clone was detected only once. The rearrangement joins TRBV24-1 to TRBJ2-1; 9 positions agree with TRBD2. V gave up 1 base and J gave up 9 bases; unmatched junction bases: 12. Germline V gene sequence: CDR1 KGHDR, CDR2 SFDVKD. This CDR3 spans 17 amino acids. CDR3 nucleotide sequence: TGTGCCACCAGTGATTTACCGACTAGCGGAGGGGGCGGTGAGCAGTTCTTC. It translates to CATSDLPTSGGGGEQFF.

The chain recombines TRBV7-3 with TRBJ2-1, with TRBD2 as a possible D gene (6 bases). V lost 1 base and J 5 bases, leaving 12 bases between the germline ends. The CDR3 runs 15 residues. Per the germline V gene, CDR1 is SGHTA and CDR2 is FQGTGA. This chain's CDR3 is CASSLKSSGNNEQFF. The CDR3 region has the DNA TGTGCCAGCAGCTTAAAGAGTAGCGGAAACAATGAGCAGTTCTTC.

The chain employs TRBV6-6 and TRBJ1-4; the D is unclear. This CDR3 is built from 14 residues. CDR1 and CDR2 (germline): MNHNY, SVGAGI (reference sequence). The ends were cut back, 4 bases at V and 5 bases at J, with 11 bases in the middle. The CDR3 nucleotides read TGTGCCAGCAGTTCCCGACCGGGGAATGAAAAACTGTTTTTT. Translation gives CASSSRPGNEKLFF.

This clone was counted only a few times. J is TRBJ2-7 and V is TRBV18; 8 bases are a match to TRBD1. Germline trimming cut 3 bases from V and 4 bases from J; bases unmatched to any gene: 8. Germline loops: CDR1 KGHSH, CDR2 LQKENI. The CDR3 is made up of 15 amino acids. CDR3 loop: CASSPGAGGYYEQYF. The CDR3 nucleotides are TGTGCCAGCTCACCGGGGGCAGGGGGCTATTACGAGCAGTACTTC.

This sequence joins TRBV5-1 and TRBJ2-3; the D gene is possibly TRBD2 (7 bases). Trimming took 0 bases from V and 4 from J, leaving 12 bases between them. Germline V CDR1 and CDR2: SGHRS, YFSETQ. There are 15 residues in the CDR3. CDR3 in amino acids: CASSLAAGASDTQYF. In DNA, the CDR3 is TGCGCCAGCAGCTTGGCCGCGGGGGCCTCAGATACGCAGTATTTT.

V gene TRBV19 combines with J gene TRBJ2-4; TRBD1 might be the D (6 bases). CDR3 length: 13 residues. Germline V CDR1 and CDR2: LNHDA, SQIVND (reference sequence). V was trimmed by 5 bases and J by 9 bases, leaving 14 bases between them. The CDR3 loop reads CASSAYRETIQYF. In DNA, the CDR3 is TGTGCCAGTAGTGCGTACAGGGAAACCATTCAGTACTTC.

The J gene is TRBJ1-5, the V gene TRBV21-1; the D call of TRBD1 is as the table states it, not checked on the DNA. TRBV21-1 is tagged as a pseudogene. The CDR3 consists of 16 residues. The CDR3 DNA is TGTGCCAGCAGGAGGGGGACAGGGGTAAGGGGTCAGCCCCAGCATTTT. Translation: CASRRGTGVRGQPQHF.